The clone carrying this TCR beta chain was counted a few times. The antigen remains undetermined. This record comes from a study of cytomegalovirus exposure and HLA in healthy donors. The primer mix had 60 Vbeta and 13 Jbeta primers. Clones were sequenced by immunoSEQ multiplex PCR, and TCRdb holds only the in-frame ones, with some missing. Among over 100,000 clones listed, 75% to 85% were seen once. CDR3 length: 15 amino acids. Germline-derived CDR1 and CDR2 are SEHNR and FQNEAQ (reference sequence). V lost 2 bases and J lost 0, with 9 bases in between. Study results and caveats: In a later analysis, common viral pathogens appeared linked to several of the most significant clusters. Confirmation was obtained in vitro that a few CMV-associated chains are specific for CMV antigens.

The sequence came from a female donor in good health and CMV-seropositive. The chain carries TRBV7-9 and TRBJ2-3, with unresolved D. Sequenced: PBMCs. As DNA, the CDR3 is TGTGCCAGCAGCTTATCGGTCGTTAGCACAGATACGCAGTATTTT. It specifies CASSLSVVSTDTQYF.